These T cell receptor beta chains were read from a single sample in a study of cytomegalovirus exposure and HLA in healthy donors. Sequencing used immunoSEQ multiplex PCR; TCRdb keeps in-frame clones, though not all of them. The sample consists of around 76,000 clones, 65% to 85% of them appearing once. The sample comprised PBMCs. All receptors derive from a woman between 35 and 50 years old in good health and CMV-seropositive. The CDR3 runs from the conserved cysteine through the conserved F or W. D genes are given only for firm matches. Clone size is stated in some rows and not others, as once, few, many or a class when expanded.

TRBJ2-7 few TRBV19 . TGTGCCAGTAGTGCCCTCCAGGGAGGCTCCTACGAGCAGTACTTC CASSALQGGSYEQYF
TRBJ1-1 . TRBV7-8 . TGTGCCAGCAGCTTATCCGGGAACACTGAAGCTTTCTTT CASSLSGNTEAFF
TRBJ1-5 . TRBV6-5 TRBD1 TGTGCCAGCAGGCGACAGGGGAAGAGCAATCAGCCCCAGCATTTT CASRRQGKSNQPQHF
TRBJ2-1 . TRBV19 TRBD2 TGTGCCAGTAGCATGAGTAGCGGGGCTTACAATGAGCAGTTCTTC CASSMSSGAYNEQFF
TRBJ1-3 . TRBV19 . TGTGCCAGTAGCACAGGGTTAGTCGTAGACACCATATATTTT CASSTGLVVDTIYF
TRBJ1-1 . TRBV7-9 TRBD1 TGTGCCAGCAGCTCTCCCTGGGGGACAGGGACCTCCGCTGAAGCTTTCTTT CASSSPWGTGTSAEAFF
TRBJ1-2 few TRBV6-5 TRBD1 TGTGCCAGCAGCTATCAACAGGGGGAGAATGGCTACACCTTC CASSYQQGENGYTF
TRBJ1-1 . TRBV18 TRBD1 TGTGCCAGCTCACCTCTACAGGGGAGGACTGAAGCTTTCTTT CASSPLQGRTEAFF
TRBJ2-1 . TRBV13 . TGTGCCAGCAGCCCCGACTACCCCAGGGAGCAGTTCTTC CASSPDYPREQFF
TRBJ1-5 few TRBV4-1 . TGCGCCAGCAGCCAAGATGGCGGCAGAATTAGCAATCAGCCCCAGCATTTT CASSQDGGRISNQPQHF
TRBJ1-5 . TRBV30 . TGTGCCTGGAGTGTAGAGAGGGCTCAGCCCCAGCATTTT CAWSVERAQPQHF
TRBJ2-3 . TRBV4-3 TRBD2 TGCGCCAGCAGCGCGACTAGCGGGGGCTACACAGATACGCAGTATTTT CASSATSGGYTDTQYF
TRBJ1-4 . TRBV7-2 TRBD1 TGTGCCAGCAGCCTCCTCGGGACAGGGAATGAAAAACTGTTTTTT CASSLLGTGNEKLFF
TRBJ2-1 . TRBV27 TRBD2 TGTGCCAGTAGCGGGGGAACTTACAATGAGCAGTTCTTC CASSGGTYNEQFF
TRBJ2-2 . TRBV5-1 . TGCGCCAGCAGCTTGTCGACGGGGGAGACCGGGGAGCTGTTTTTT CASSLSTGETGELFF
TRBJ2-6 . TRBV4-3 TRBD2 TGCGCCAGCAGCCAAGGGGCGGGGGTAGGGGCCAACGTCCTGACTTTC CASSQGAGVGANVLTF
TRBJ2-5 . TRBV29-1 . TGCAGCGTTGTTTCCGGAGAGACCCAGTACTTC CSVVSGETQYF
TRBJ1-2 few TRBV20-1 . TGCAGTGCTACTAATGGTGGCTACACCTTC CSATNGGYTF
TRBJ1-6 few TRBV5-1 . TGCGCCAGCAGCGAAAGGTCCACAGGGTCGGGCGCGAATTCACCCCTCCACTTT CASSERSTGSGANSPLHF
TRBJ2-7 once TRBV5-4 TRBD1 TGTGCCAGCAGCCCCGGACAGGGACGGGGCGAGCAGTACTTC CASSPGQGRGEQYF
TRBJ2-5 once TRBV7-2 . TGTGCCAGCAGCTTACAGGCAGGGGAAGAGACCCAGTACTTC CASSLQAGEETQYF
TRBJ1-2 . TRBV7-9 . TGTGCCAGCAGCCCAACCCTAGGGTCAGCGGAGGGTGGCTACACCTTC CASSPTLGSAEGGYTF
TRBJ2-3 . TRBV19 . TGTGCCAGTAGTACCGCGGAGGACTCCACAGATACGCAGTATTTT CASSTAEDSTDTQYF
TRBJ1-5 . TRBV4-1 . TGCGCCAGCAGCCAAGATTGGGGCCAGGGGATGCGGCAGCCCCAGCATTTT CASSQDWGQGMRQPQHF
TRBJ1-5 . TRBV6-5 . TGTGCCAGCGGGCCGGGGAGTAGCAATCAGCCCCAGCATTTT CASGPGSSNQPQHF
TRBJ1-2 . TRBV2 . TGTGCCAGCAGTGGGGCAGGGCCCGACTATGGCTACACCTTC CASSGAGPDYGYTF
TRBJ2-7 . TRBV28 . TGTGCCAGCAGTCCAGGTGGGGCCACCTACGAGCAGTACTTC CASSPGGATYEQYF
TRBJ2-2 . TRBV27 . TGTGCCAGCAGTCACGGGGAGCTGTTTTTT CASSHGELFF
TRBJ2-2 few TRBV10-1 . TGCGCCAGCAGTGAGCCTCACACCGGGGAGCTGTTTTTT CASSEPHTGELFF
TRBJ1-1 . TRBV28 . TGTGCCAGCAGTTCAAAGGGCTGGTGGGGGGAGGATGACACTGAAGCTTTCTTT CASSSKGWWGEDDTEAFF
TRBJ1-5 . TRBV6-6 . TGTGCCAGCAGGCAGGGAGGGTATAGCAATCAGCCCCAGCATTTT CASRQGGYSNQPQHF
TRBJ1-5 . TRBV5-4 . TGTGCCAGCAGCTCCGGGGGTAGCAATCAGCCCCAGCATTTT CASSSGGSNQPQHF
TRBJ1-1 few TRBV29-1 TRBD1 TGCAGCGTTAAACAGGGGATTACTGAAGCTTTCTTT CSVKQGITEAFF
TRBJ2-5 . TRBV4-3 TRBD2 TGCGCCAGCAGCCCCTTACTAGCGGGGGACGTGGCCCAGTACTTC CASSPLLAGDVAQYF
TRBJ2-2 . TRBV11-2 TRBD2 TGTGCCAGCAGCCCCCGGACTAGCGGGGGGAGTGACGCCGGGGAGCTGTTTTTT CASSPRTSGGSDAGELFF
TRBJ1-1 . TRBV6-5 . TGTGCCAGCAGTTACTCTAGGACACGGAATTCCCGCGAAGCTTTCTTT CASSYSRTRNSREAFF
TRBJ1-5 . TRBV7-8 . TGTGCCAGCAGCTTAGTAGGGAGCCATCAGCCCCAGCATTTT CASSLVGSHQPQHF
TRBJ2-7 . TRBV2 TRBD1 TGTGCCAGCAGTGATACAGGGGTATACGAGCAGTACTTC CASSDTGVYEQYF
TRBJ1-6 . TRBV7-9 TRBD1 TGTGCCAGCATGGACAGGGCAAAAAATTCACCCCTCCACTTT CASMDRAKNSPLHF
TRBJ1-2 . TRBV27 . TGTGCCAGCAGTTTAGTAGCCACGACCAACTATGGCTACACCTTC CASSLVATTNYGYTF
TRBJ2-1 . TRBV6-5 . TGTGCCAGCAGTTACTTAGCTCGCTACAATGAGCAGTTCTTC CASSYLARYNEQFF
TRBJ2-1 . TRBV7-9 TRBD2 TGTGCCAGCAGCTTAGGGGTAGCGGGGCTAAGACTTCACAATGAGCAGTTCTTC CASSLGVAGLRLHNEQFF
TRBJ2-2 . TRBV27 . TGTGCCAGCAGTTTAGAGTACAGGGCTGGCACCGGGGAGCTGTTTTTT CASSLEYRAGTGELFF
TRBJ1-4 once TRBV2 TRBD1 TGTGCCAGCAGGAGCGACAGGGTAGGAGAAAAACTGTTTTTT CASRSDRVGEKLFF
TRBJ1-2 . TRBV7-2 . TGTGCCAGCAGCTCCTCTGGACACGTAGGCTACACCTTC CASSSSGHVGYTF
TRBJ1-2 few TRBV2 . TGTGCCAGGACCGGGATTGCGGAACCTCAAGGCTACACCTTC CARTGIAEPQGYTF
TRBJ2-5 once TRBV18 TRBD2 TGTGCCAGCTCCCGAGGTACGACTAGCGGGGACCTTCAAGAGACCCAGTACTTC CASSRGTTSGDLQETQYF
TRBJ1-1 few TRBV5-6 . TGTGCCAGCAGCCTCTTCCGACACGGAGGAAACACTGAAGCTTTCTTT CASSLFRHGGNTEAFF
TRBJ2-1 . TRBV7-2 . TGTGCCAGCAGCTCAGCTAGAAATGAGCAGTTCTTC CASSSARNEQFF
TRBJ2-3 . TRBV29-1 . TGCAGCGTTGACTCCCGCGCCTCTAGCACAGATACGCAGTATTTT CSVDSRASSTDTQYF